These 7 T cell receptor beta chains came from one sample sequenced in a study of T cells in Graves' hyperthyroidism and ophthalmopathy. TCR beta CDR3 regions were amplified from RNA transcripts. First-round RT-PCR targeting the TCR CDR3 was performed with the HTBI primer set. MiXCR was run by TCRdb on the multiplex PCR reads, yielding one entry per CDR3 protein. Of approximately 600,000 distinct CDR3 sequences listed, roughly 14% are singletons. The sequenced sample was blood. The origin of the receptors is a woman between 25 and 40 years old with Graves' hyperthyroidism that later progressed to Graves' ophthalmopathy.

This clonotype has at least ten counts. This sequence joins TRBV28 and TRBJ2-7; D may be TRBD2 (6 bases). The CDR3 extends over 15 amino acids. V was clipped by 1 base and J by 0 bases, with 10 bases between them. Germline-derived CDR1 and CDR2 are MDHEN and SYDVKM. The CDR3 loop reads CASSLSGLLSYEQYF. The CDR3 DNA reads as TGTGCCAGCAGTTTATCGGGACTGCTCTCCTACGAGCAGTACTTC.

This clonotype was recorded at least ten times. The chain carries TRBV20-1 and TRBJ1-2; 8 nucleotides agree with TRBD1. The J segment lost 1 base and the V segment lost 3 bases, leaving 7 bases of the junction unmatched. Germline values: CDR1 DFQATT, CDR2 SNEGSKA (reference sequence). The CDR3 has 15 amino acids. CDR3 in amino acids: CSARERTGINYGYTF. CDR3 DNA sequence: TGCAGTGCTAGGGAAAGGACAGGGATTAACTATGGCTACACCTTC.

This sequence joins TRBV19 and TRBJ2-3; no firm D call. Trimming stripped 3 bases from V and 2 bases from J, with 6 bases between. Germline loops: CDR1 LNHDA, CDR2 SQIVND (reference sequence). The CDR3 is 13 residues long. CDR3 amino acids: CASSMFFTDTQYF. The CDR3, as DNA: TGTGCCAGTAGTATGTTTTTCACAGATACGCAGTATTTT.

This clonotype was recorded at least ten times. The V call is TRBV2, the J call TRBJ2-7; 8 bases match TRBD2. The germline V gene encodes CDR1 SNHLY and CDR2 FYNNEI. Trimming at V came to 7 bases and at J to 0 bases, leaving 5 bases not matched to a gene. The CDR3 runs to 14 residues. The CDR3 nucleotides are TGTGCCAGCACACTTAGCGGGGCCTCCTACGAGCAGTACTTC. It specifies CASTLSGASYEQYF.

There are many counts of this clonotype. This chain uses TRBV24-1 with TRBJ2-2; 7 nucleotides agree with TRBD2. Germline assignment: CDR1 KGHDR and CDR2 SFDVKD. V lost 5 bases, J lost 2 bases, and 13 bases stayed unmatched. CDR3 size: 18 residues. CDR3 amino acids: CATSGFSSAGSNTGELFF. The CDR3 DNA follows: TGTGCCACCAGTGGTTTCTCCTCAGCGGGAAGCAACACCGGGGAGCTGTTTTTT.

This clonotype came up many times. The genes are TRBV5-1 and TRBJ2-1, with 7 bases that match TRBD2. The trim removed 4 bases at V and 3 bases at J, leaving 7 bases unmatched. CDR1 SGHRS and CDR2 YFSETQ come from the germline V gene. The CDR3 covers 15 residues. CDR3 residues: CASSDLGDYYNEQFF. DNA of the CDR3: TGCGCCAGCAGCGATCTAGGGGACTACTACAATGAGCAGTTCTTC. Using reference TRBV5-1 and TRBJ2-1 for the parts outside the CDR3, the full variable domain is KAGVTQTPRYLIKTRGQQVTLSCSPISGHRSVSWYQQTPGQGLQFLFEYFSETQRNKGNFPGRFSGRQFSNSRSEMNVSTLELGDSALYLCASSDLGDYYNEQFFGPGTRLTVL.

In this sample, this clonotype turned up many times. This chain joins TRBV7-2 and TRBJ2-3; D ambiguous. V dropped 8 bases and J dropped 4 bases, with 28 bases sitting between them. Germline V gene data show CDR1 as SGHTA and CDR2 as FQGNSA. The CDR3 length is 18 residues. The CDR3 coding sequence is TGTGCCAGCGACCACTCTCCACAGAAGGGCCGCAAACCAGATACGCAGTATTTT. As protein: CASDHSPQKGRKPDTQYF.